A selection of T cell receptor beta chains follows, all from one sample in a study of blood T cell repertoires in COVID-19. TCRdb keeps only in-frame clones here, not all; method: immunoSEQ multiplex PCR. In the table there are about 120,000 clones, 60% to 80% of which are singletons. What was sequenced was peripheral blood. The receptors originated from a human donor in a cohort sampled during active COVID-19. The CDR3 runs from the conserved cysteine through the conserved F or W. Each record gives: D gene, clone size, V gene, J gene, CDR3 protein, CDR3 DNA. A D gene is named only where the DNA matches it firmly. Size is omitted from some rows. Given values are once, few, many or a class for expanded clones.

TRBD1	few	TRBV6-4	TRBJ1-2	CASRGQENYGYTF	TGTGCCAGCAGAGGACAGGAGAACTATGGCTACACCTTC
.	.	TRBV28	TRBJ2-7	CASSLGGSREQYF	TGTGCCAGCAGTTTAGGTGGGAGCAGAGAGCAGTACTTC
.	few	TRBV5-1	TRBJ2-1	CASSPTGFYNEQFF	TGCGCCAGCAGCCCCACAGGGTTCTACAATGAGCAGTTCTTC
.	.	TRBV7-7	TRBJ2-1	CASSPHPGLEQFF	TGTGCTAGCAGCCCTCATCCGGGTCTTGAGCAGTTCTTC
TRBD1	once	TRBV5-1	TRBJ2-7	CASSLGGGLYEQYF	TGCGCCAGCAGCTTGGGAGGGGGCCTCTACGAGCAGTACTTC
.	.	TRBV4-1	TRBJ2-2	CASSQEGAGGELFF	TGCGCCAGCAGCCAAGAAGGGGCCGGCGGGGAGCTGTTTTTT
.	.	TRBV12-3/TRBV12-4	TRBJ1-5	CASSLDGNQPQHF	TGTGCCAGCAGTTTAGACGGGAATCAGCCCCAGCATTTT
TRBD2	.	TRBV11-3	TRBJ2-7	CASSLALAGGDYEQYF	TGTGCCAGCAGCTTAGCTCTAGCGGGAGGGGACTACGAGCAGTACTTC
TRBD2	.	TRBV3-1/TRBV3-2	TRBJ2-7	CASSQDSGSYEQYF	TGTGCCAGCAGCCAAGATAGCGGGTCCTACGAGCAGTACTTC
.	.	TRBV21-1	TRBJ2-7	CASSKLGAGGSYEQYF	TGTGCCAGCAGCAAACTGGGGGCAGGGGGTTCCTACGAGCAGTACTTC
TRBD2	.	TRBV19	TRBJ2-7	CASSKREGRPGEQYF	TGTGCCAGTAGTAAGAGGGAGGGCCGCCCGGGCGAGCAGTACTTC
.	.	TRBV9	TRBJ1-2	CASRGTFPPGYTF	TGTGCCAGCAGGGGGACATTTCCACCGGGCTACACCTTC
TRBD1	.	TRBV10-3	TRBJ1-1	CAISERTGADTEAFF	TGTGCCATCAGTGAGAGGACAGGGGCGGACACTGAAGCTTTCTTT
TRBD1	.	TRBV7-8	TRBJ1-1	CASSGILLQGVVTEAFF	TGTGCCAGCAGCGGAATACTCCTACAGGGGGTTGTCACTGAAGCTTTCTTT
.	.	TRBV2	TRBJ1-2	CASSEGYSTNYGYTF	TGTGCCAGCAGTGAAGGCTACAGCACTAACTATGGCTACACCTTC
TRBD1	.	TRBV14	TRBJ1-1	CASTGGPYTEAFF	TGTGCCAGTACAGGGGGGCCGTACACTGAAGCTTTCTTT
.	.	TRBV3-1/TRBV3-2	TRBJ1-4	CASSQDQVGTRGEKLFF	TGTGCCAGCAGCCAAGATCAAGTCGGGACTAGAGGTGAAAAACTGTTTTTT
.	.	TRBV7-9	TRBJ2-7	CASSHTRENPYEQYF	TGTGCCAGCAGCCACACCAGGGAAAATCCCTACGAGCAGTACTTC
.	.	TRBV21-1	TRBJ2-1	CASSPKKKREGQDEQFF	TGTGCCAGCAGCCCAAAGAAGAAGCGGGAGGGCCAAGATGAGCAGTTCTTC
.	.	TRBV11-3	TRBJ2-3	CASSAPVDSLYTDTQYF	TGTGCCAGCAGCGCCCCAGTAGACAGCTTATACACAGATACGCAGTATTTT
.	.	TRBV7-2	TRBJ2-7	CASRTGQTATYEQYF	TGTGCCAGCAGGACCGGACAGACAGCGACCTACGAGCAGTACTTC
.	few	TRBV6-6	TRBJ1-1	CASTGNTEAFF	TGTGCCAGCACAGGGAACACTGAAGCTTTCTTT
.	.	TRBV5-1	TRBJ2-7	CATREQGSYEQYF	TGCGCCACCCGAGAACAGGGAAGTTACGAGCAGTACTTC
.	.	TRBV11-3	TRBJ2-1	CASSVGPDEQFF	TGTGCCAGCAGCGTTGGGCCGGATGAGCAGTTCTTC
TRBD2	.	TRBV28	TRBJ2-1	CASSLILAGAIWEQFF	TGTGCCAGCAGTTTAATACTAGCGGGAGCCATTTGGGAGCAGTTCTTC
.	.	TRBV19	TRBJ2-7	CASSPTTGREQYF	TGTGCCAGTAGTCCAACGACAGGACGCGAGCAGTACTTC
TRBD2	once	TRBV12-5	TRBJ2-6	CASGLVPLGGRGLSFGANVLTF	TGTGCTAGTGGTTTGGTACCCCTTGGCGGGAGGGGCCTCTCTTTTGGGGCCAACGTCCTGACTTTC
TRBD2	.	TRBV30	TRBJ2-3	CAWSGGSDSSDTQYF	TGTGCCTGGAGTGGCGGGAGTGATAGTTCAGATACGCAGTATTTT
.	few	TRBV2	TRBJ2-7	CASSARRGPYEQYF	TGTGCCAGCAGTGCGAGGCGGGGGCCCTACGAGCAGTACTTC
TRBD1	.	TRBV6-5	TRBJ1-2	CASSYGTASGYTF	TGTGCCAGCAGTTACGGGACAGCCTCCGGCTACACCTTC
.	.	TRBV5-4	TRBJ1-1	CASSSGLGDTEAFF	TGTGCCAGCAGCTCAGGACTAGGGGACACTGAAGCTTTCTTT
.	.	TRBV3-1/TRBV3-2	TRBJ2-3	CASSQDPRGPLTDTQYF	TGTGCCAGCAGCCAAGATCCGCGGGGACCGCTCACAGATACGCAGTATTTT
TRBD1	.	TRBV27	TRBJ2-1	CASSLDRGPHTGEQFF	TGTGCCAGCAGTTTAGACAGGGGGCCCCACACGGGTGAGCAGTTCTTC
TRBD2	.	TRBV15	TRBJ2-5	CATSRGLAGAIQETQYF	TGTGCCACCAGCAGAGGACTAGCGGGGGCGATCCAAGAGACCCAGTACTTC
TRBD2	.	TRBV3-1/TRBV3-2	TRBJ2-7	CASSPGLARKYEQYF	TGTGCCAGCAGCCCAGGACTAGCGAGAAAGTACGAGCAGTACTTC
.	.	TRBV19	TRBJ1-1	CASSMRGASGTEAFF	TGTGCCAGTAGTATGCGTGGGGCATCTGGCACTGAAGCTTTCTTT
TRBD1	.	TRBV7-9	TRBJ2-7	CASSSEPGQGVEQYF	TGTGCCAGCAGCTCGGAACCGGGACAGGGGGTCGAGCAGTACTTC
.	many	TRBV2	TRBJ2-7	CARGRTESYEQYF	TGTGCGAGAGGCAGGACAGAGTCCTACGAGCAGTACTTC
.	.	TRBV28	TRBJ1-4	CASRPPGGGNEKLFF	TGTGCCAGCAGGCCCCCTGGGGGGGGTAATGAAAAACTGTTTTTT
.	.	TRBV9	TRBJ2-5	CASSPRDMGTQYF	TGTGCCAGCAGCCCCCGGGACATGGGGACCCAGTACTTC
.	.	TRBV7-6	TRBJ1-6	CASSLGQINSPLHF	TGTGCCAGCAGCCTCGGACAGATTAATTCACCCCTCCACTTT
.	.	TRBV7-2	TRBJ1-4	CASSLGRAWSEKLFF	TGTGCCAGCAGCTTAGGCAGGGCCTGGAGTGAAAAACTGTTTTTT
.	.	TRBV5-6	TRBJ1-1	CASSQGPMVTEAFF	TGTGCCAGCAGCCAGGGCCCCATGGTGACTGAAGCTTTCTTT
TRBD2	.	TRBV2	TRBJ2-5	CASSANSGGLETQYF	TGTGCCAGCAGTGCTAATAGCGGGGGGCTAGAGACCCAGTACTTC
.	few	TRBV10-3	TRBJ2-7	CAVGDYEQYF	TGTGCCGTAGGGGACTACGAGCAGTACTTC
.	.	TRBV28	TRBJ1-5	CATQAGGSNQPQHF	TGTGCCACCCAGGCCGGGGGTAGCAATCAGCCCCAGCATTTT
TRBD1	.	TRBV30	TRBJ2-7	CAWSWDRQAYEQYF	TGTGCCTGGAGTTGGGACAGGCAAGCCTACGAGCAGTACTTC
TRBD1	.	TRBV28	TRBJ1-2	CASNEPPGQGNYGYTF	TGTGCCAGCAACGAGCCTCCGGGACAGGGGAACTATGGCTACACCTTC
TRBD2	.	TRBV19	TRBJ2-5	CASSSRTSGGAFQETQYF	TGTGCCAGTAGCTCACGGACTAGCGGGGGGGCCTTCCAAGAGACCCAGTACTTC
.	.	TRBV6-1	TRBJ2-7	CASSESGTGIYEQYF	TGTGCCAGCAGTGAATCCGGAACAGGGATCTACGAGCAGTACTTC
TRBD2	.	TRBV11-2	TRBJ2-7	CASSLDLGSGGLYEQYF	TGTGCCAGCAGCTTAGATCTGGGTAGCGGGGGGTTATACGAGCAGTACTTC
.	.	TRBV7-8	TRBJ2-7	CASSLVGTGEQYF	TGTGCCAGCAGCTTAGTCGGAACAGGGGAGCAGTACTTC
.	few	TRBV6-1	TRBJ2-7	CASSEAMAREQYF	TGTGCCAGCAGTGAAGCCATGGCTCGCGAGCAGTACTTC